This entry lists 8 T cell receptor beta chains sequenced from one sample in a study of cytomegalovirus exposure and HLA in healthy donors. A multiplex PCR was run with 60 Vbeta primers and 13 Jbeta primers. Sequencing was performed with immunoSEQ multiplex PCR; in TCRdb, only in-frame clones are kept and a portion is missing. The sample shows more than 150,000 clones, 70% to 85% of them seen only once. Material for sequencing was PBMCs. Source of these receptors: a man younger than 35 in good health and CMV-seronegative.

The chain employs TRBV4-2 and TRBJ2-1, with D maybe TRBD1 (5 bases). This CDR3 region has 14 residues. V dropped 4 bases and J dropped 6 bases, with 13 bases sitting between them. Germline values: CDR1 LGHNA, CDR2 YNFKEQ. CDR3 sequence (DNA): TGTGCCAGCAGCCCCCGACAGATGAGCAATGAGCAGTTCTTC. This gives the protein CASSPRQMSNEQFF.

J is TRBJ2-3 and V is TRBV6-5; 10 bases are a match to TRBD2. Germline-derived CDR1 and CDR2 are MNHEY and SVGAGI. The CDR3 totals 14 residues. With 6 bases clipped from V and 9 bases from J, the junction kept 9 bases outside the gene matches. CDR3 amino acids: CASSIAGGPRTQYF. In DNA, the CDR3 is TGTGCCAGCAGCATAGCGGGGGGCCCCAGGACGCAGTATTTT.

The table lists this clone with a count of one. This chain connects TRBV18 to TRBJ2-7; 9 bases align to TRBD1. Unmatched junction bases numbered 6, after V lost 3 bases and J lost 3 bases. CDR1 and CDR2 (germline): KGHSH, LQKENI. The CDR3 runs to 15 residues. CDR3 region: CASSPNRGRDYEQYF. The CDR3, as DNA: TGTGCCAGCTCACCTAACAGGGGGCGCGACTACGAGCAGTACTTC.

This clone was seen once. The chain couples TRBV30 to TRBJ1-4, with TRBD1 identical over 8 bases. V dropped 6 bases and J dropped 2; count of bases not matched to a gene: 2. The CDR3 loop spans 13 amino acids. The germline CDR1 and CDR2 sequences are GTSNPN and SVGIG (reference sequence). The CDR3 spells CACHRGTNEKLFF. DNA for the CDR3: TGTGCCTGCCACAGGGGGACTAATGAAAAACTGTTTTTT.

DNA for the CDR3: TGTGCCAGCAGCGTAGGACTAGCGGGAGTTTTACGGGACACCGGGGAGCTGTTTTTT. This gives the protein CASSVGLAGVLRDTGELFF. The chain links TRBV9 to TRBJ2-2; 12 nucleotides agree with TRBD2. The trim removed 0 bases at V and 3 bases at J, leaving 9 bases unmatched. This CDR3 has 19 residues. Germline lookup yields CDR1 SGDLS and CDR2 YYNGEE.

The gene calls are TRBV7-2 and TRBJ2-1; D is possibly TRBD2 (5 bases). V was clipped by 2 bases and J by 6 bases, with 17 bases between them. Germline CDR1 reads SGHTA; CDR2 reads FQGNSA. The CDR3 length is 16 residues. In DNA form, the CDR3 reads TGTGCCAGCAGCTTAACGGTTGCCGGGCGGGCCAATGAGCAGTTCTTC. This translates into CASSLTVAGRANEQFF.

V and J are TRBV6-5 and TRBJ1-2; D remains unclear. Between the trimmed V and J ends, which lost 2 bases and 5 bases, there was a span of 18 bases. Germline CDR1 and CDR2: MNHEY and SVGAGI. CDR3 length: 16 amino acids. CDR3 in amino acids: CASSYPDSTGVYGYTF. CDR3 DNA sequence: TGTGCCAGCAGTTACCCGGACTCCACCGGGGTATATGGCTACACCTTC.

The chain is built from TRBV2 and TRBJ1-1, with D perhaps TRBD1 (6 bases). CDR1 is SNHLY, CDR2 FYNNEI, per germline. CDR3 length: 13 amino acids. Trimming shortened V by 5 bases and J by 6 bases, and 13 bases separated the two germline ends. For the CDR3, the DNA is TGTGCCAGCAGTTTTACCAGGGGTTCTGAAGCTTTCTTT. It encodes CASSFTRGSEAFF.